This T cell receptor (gamma chain) was profiled in a study of Vδ1+ human thymocytes. Study-wide results and limits: Around 20% of thymic delta-chain sequences were Vdelta2, with few Vdelta3, unlike blood Vdelta1+ controls. Thymic TRG and TRD repertoires appeared highly polyclonal, with Gaussian CDR3 length distributions.

Germline V gene sequence: CDR1 VTNTFY, CDR2 YDVSTARD (reference sequence). The CDR3 has 14 residues. V gave up 0 bases and J gave up 4 bases; unmatched junction bases: 6. Between about 96% and 99.6% of sorted thymocytes were Vdelta1+. In its sample, this clone was seen a few times. Its antigen is still unknown. The template was reverse-transcribed extracted RNA. Pooled V-gene forward primers with one constant-region reverse primer generated the CDR3 amplicons by multiplex PCR. TCRdb applied CATT to the multiplex PCR reads for clone calling. Of about 36,000 gamma-chain clones listed, 20% are singletons. This rearrangement joins TRGV3 to TRGJ1 or TRGJ2. This sequence originates from a girl under three years old who had congenital heart surgery. The specimen sequenced was Vdelta1+ gamma-delta thymocytes from the thymus. Subset defined: FACS-sorted CD3+ TCRalphabeta- TCRVdelta1+ TCRVdelta2- thymocytes. In nucleotides, the CDR3 is TGTGCCACCTGGGACAGGCATCGCTATTATAAGAAACTCTTT. Translating gives CATWDRHRYYKKLF.